A selection of T cell receptor beta chains follows, all from one sample in a study of T cell changes during pregnancy in multiple sclerosis. Repertoires were generated with immunoSEQ multiplex PCR, while TCRdb's copy carries only in-frame clones and drops some. The table lists tens of thousands of clones, 93% of them singletons. The sequenced sample was peripheral blood, obtained in the second trimester of pregnancy. These receptors originate from a female donor in good health, enrolled as a control in a pregnancy study. Both conserved end residues are part of each CDR3. A D gene is named only where the DNA matches it firmly. Clone sizes are given selectively: once, few, many, or a class where the clone is expanded.

v_call: TRBV19
d_call: TRBD1
clone_size: -
j_call: TRBJ2-7
cdr3_aa: CASSPRGQPYEQYF
cdr3_nt: TGTGCCAGTAGTCCCCGGGGACAGCCCTACGAGCAGTACTTC

v_call: TRBV5-5
d_call: TRBD2
clone_size: -
j_call: TRBJ2-3
cdr3_aa: CASSWGTSDNTDTQYF
cdr3_nt: TGTGCCAGCAGCTGGGGGACTAGCGACAACACAGATACGCAGTATTTT

v_call: TRBV6-1
d_call: TRBD1
clone_size: -
j_call: TRBJ1-3
cdr3_aa: CASSSGQDNTNTIYF
cdr3_nt: TGTGCCAGCAGTTCGGGACAGGATAATACCAACACCATATATTTT

v_call: TRBV10-3
d_call: TRBD1
clone_size: -
j_call: TRBJ2-7
cdr3_aa: CAISDPGTGGYEQYF
cdr3_nt: TGTGCCATCAGTGACCCCGGGACAGGGGGCTACGAGCAGTACTTC

v_call: TRBV11-3
d_call: -
clone_size: -
j_call: TRBJ2-3
cdr3_aa: CASSFNSLSTDTQYF
cdr3_nt: TGTGCCAGCAGCTTCAACAGCCTGAGCACAGATACGCAGTATTTT

v_call: TRBV4-3
d_call: -
clone_size: once
j_call: TRBJ1-5
cdr3_aa: CASSQDWATNQPQHF
cdr3_nt: TGCGCCAGCAGCCAAGATTGGGCAACTAATCAGCCCCAGCATTTT

v_call: TRBV6-5
d_call: TRBD1
clone_size: -
j_call: TRBJ1-1
cdr3_aa: CASSPRTGGNTEAFF
cdr3_nt: TGTGCCAGCAGCCCTAGGACAGGGGGAAACACTGAAGCTTTCTTT

v_call: TRBV19
d_call: -
clone_size: -
j_call: TRBJ2-7
cdr3_aa: CASRGSGLSSSYEQYF
cdr3_nt: TGTGCCAGTAGGGGCTCGGGACTTTCGAGCTCCTACGAGCAGTACTTC

v_call: TRBV10-2
d_call: -
clone_size: once
j_call: TRBJ1-1
cdr3_aa: CASSGTVGTEAFF
cdr3_nt: TGCGCCAGCAGTGGAACAGTAGGCACTGAAGCTTTCTTT

v_call: TRBV4-1
d_call: TRBD1
clone_size: -
j_call: TRBJ1-2
cdr3_aa: CASSQEGWQGASNYGYTF
cdr3_nt: TGCGCCAGCAGCCAAGAAGGTTGGCAGGGGGCCTCTAACTATGGCTACACCTTC

v_call: TRBV19
d_call: -
clone_size: -
j_call: TRBJ1-2
cdr3_aa: CASSREVAGDYGYTF
cdr3_nt: TGTGCCAGTAGTCGAGAGGTTGCGGGCGACTATGGCTACACCTTC

v_call: TRBV14
d_call: TRBD1
clone_size: -
j_call: TRBJ2-7
cdr3_aa: CASSHQRGQGATYEQYF
cdr3_nt: TGTGCCAGCAGCCACCAAAGGGGACAGGGGGCCACCTACGAGCAGTACTTC

v_call: TRBV4-3
d_call: -
clone_size: -
j_call: TRBJ2-3
cdr3_aa: CASSPISGSSTDTQYF
cdr3_nt: TGCGCCAGCAGCCCGATCTCCGGGTCGAGCACAGATACGCAGTATTTT

v_call: TRBV6-5
d_call: -
clone_size: -
j_call: TRBJ2-7
cdr3_aa: CASSYGQATYEQYF
cdr3_nt: TGTGCCAGCAGTTACGGGCAGGCGACCTACGAGCAGTACTTC

v_call: TRBV5-6
d_call: -
clone_size: few
j_call: TRBJ1-1
cdr3_aa: CASDWTAGGTEAFF
cdr3_nt: TGTGCCAGCGACTGGACAGCCGGAGGCACTGAAGCTTTCTTT

v_call: TRBV9
d_call: -
clone_size: -
j_call: TRBJ2-2
cdr3_aa: CASSVEGVSTGELFF
cdr3_nt: TGTGCCAGCAGCGTAGAGGGGGTTTCGACCGGGGAGCTGTTTTTT

v_call: TRBV19
d_call: TRBD2
clone_size: once
j_call: TRBJ2-7
cdr3_aa: CASSRTSSVSEQYF
cdr3_nt: TGTGCCAGTAGCCGGACTAGTTCCGTCAGCGAGCAGTACTTC

v_call: TRBV30
d_call: -
clone_size: -
j_call: TRBJ2-5
cdr3_aa: CAWTLMGAQETQYF
cdr3_nt: TGTGCCTGGACCCTAATGGGGGCGCAAGAGACCCAGTACTTC